The subject of this entry is one T cell receptor beta chain. The antigen remains unidentified. This entry is derived from a study of T cell responses to AZD1222 COVID-19 vaccine. General study findings and limits: Spike-spanning, vaccine-associated CD4 TCRs were dominant at 160-218 and 743-854. Baseline seropositivity characterized only a handful of AZD1222 recipients. Compared with day 0, the breadth and depth of the Spike-specific TCR repertoire rose significantly after two doses of AZD1222. The donors showed a predominance of white British ancestry and of females, with possible underestimation of clonal diversity.

Method: immunoSEQ multiplex PCR; TCRdb's copy keeps in-frame clones and lacks some. The repertoire consists of 95,000 or so clones, with around 90% occurring once and the leading ten covering roughly 3.7%. The CDR3 sequence is 13 residues long. V trimming: 5 bases; J trimming: 6 bases; junction bases outside the gene matches: 2. The V gene is TRBV12-3 or TRBV12-4, the J gene TRBJ2-3; 10 bases agree with TRBD2. The receptor comes from an adult in good health. Sequences were derived from peripheral blood, sampled on day 0 of AZD1222 vaccination. CDR3 sequence (DNA): TGTGCCAGCAGTCCGGGACTAGCGGATACGCAGTATTTT. This translates into CASSPGLADTQYF.